The 12 T cell receptor beta chains below all came from one sample that was sequenced in a study of brain T cells in children with intractable seizures. As to time point: blood from clinic visit 5 months post-surgery; TSC patient then seizure free. The assay was immunoSEQ multiplex PCR, and TCRdb's table has in-frame clones only and misses some. Of about 340,000 clones listed, about 93% are singletons. Sequences were derived from peripheral blood, sampled 4 to 6 months after surgery. The receptors derive from a boy under two years old with tuberous sclerosis and intractable seizures.

The chain has TRBV2 and TRBJ2-3; D is possibly TRBD2 (6 bases). V was cut by 8 bases and J by 0 bases, with 18 bases left in between. Germline assignment: CDR1 SNHLY and CDR2 FYNNEI. This CDR3 is built from 16 residues. This chain's CDR3 is CASALGGGPSTDTQYF. The CDR3 nucleotides are TGTGCCAGCGCGTTGGGGGGAGGCCCTAGCACAGATACGCAGTATTTT.

The chain employs TRBV21-1 and TRBJ2-7; whether TRBD1, the table's D call, matches the DNA was not checked. TRBV21-1 is a recognized pseudogene. The CDR3 extends over 15 amino acids. Here the CDR3 reads CASRPSDRGRYEQYF. DNA of the CDR3: TGTGCCAGCAGGCCGTCGGACAGGGGGAGGTACGAGCAGTACTTC.

This clone was seen a single time. The gene calls are TRBV3-1 (or the pseudogene TRBV3-2) and TRBJ1-2; D is undetermined. Trimming cost V 1 base and J 4 bases, with 7 bases left between them. Germline V gene sequence: CDR1 LGHDT, CDR2 YNNKEL (reference sequence). This CDR3 comprises 13 residues. CDR3 bases: TGTGCCAGCAGCCAAGGGGTGTCCTATGGCTACACCTTC. This sequence encodes CASSQGVSYGYTF.

The rearrangement uses TRBV5-4 and TRBJ1-2, with 9 positions matching TRBD1. The J segment lost 7 bases and the V segment lost 4 bases, leaving 8 bases of the junction unmatched. Germline V lookup: CDR1 SGHNT, CDR2 YYREEE (reference sequence). CDR3 length equals 14 residues. The DNA for the CDR3 is TGTGCCAGCAGCCCCGGACAGGGGTTAGGTGGCTACACCTTC. Translating it yields CASSPGQGLGGYTF.

The chain uses TRBV9 and TRBJ1-6; a possible D gene is TRBD1 (6 bases). V lost 4 bases, J lost 6 bases, and 17 bases lay in between. This CDR3 is built from 16 residues. Germline V gene lookup returns CDR1 SGDLS and CDR2 YYNGEE. The CDR3 coding sequence is TGTGCCAGCAGCCTAGGGGGTTCAGGCCCTAATTCACCCCTCCACTTT. Translation gives CASSLGGSGPNSPLHF.

This rearrangement joins TRBV6-6 to TRBJ1-5; D gene uncertain. Germline-derived CDR1 and CDR2 are MNHNY and SVGAGI (reference sequence). The CDR3 runs to 16 residues. V lost 2 bases and J 3 bases, leaving 14 bases between the germline ends. In nucleotides, the CDR3 is TGTGCCAGCAGTTACAACCGATTAGACGTCAATCAGCCCCAGCATTTT. Its translation is CASSYNRLDVNQPQHF.

J is TRBJ2-5 and V is TRBV24-1, with D perhaps matching TRBD1 or TRBD2 (5 bases each). Germline CDR1 reads KGHDR; CDR2 reads SFDVKD. The V end was cut by 5 bases, the J end by 3 bases, with 9 bases between. The CDR3 runs 13 residues. The CDR3 sequence: CATSAWGKETQYF. The CDR3 DNA follows: TGTGCCACCAGTGCCTGGGGGAAAGAGACCCAGTACTTC.

The rearrangement links TRBV28 to TRBJ2-1, with 7 nucleotides matching TRBD2. V shed 3 bases and J 7 bases; nucleotides not matched to a gene: 9. Per germline, CDR1 MDHEN and CDR2 SYDVKM. The CDR3 has 15 residues. CDR3 loop: CASSLWGGFTNEQFF. The CDR3 region has the DNA TGTGCCAGCAGTTTGTGGGGGGGGTTCACGAATGAGCAGTTCTTC.

The rearrangement joins TRBV19 to TRBJ1-5, with a possible D match to TRBD1 (5 bases). Deletions cut 3 bases from V and 0 bases from J, with 15 bases between. CDR3 size: 17 residues. Per germline, CDR1 LNHDA and CDR2 SQIVND (reference sequence). CDR3 DNA: TGTGCCAGTAGTATTTTGACAGTCGCGATTAGCAATCAGCCCCAGCATTTT. Protein sequence: CASSILTVAISNQPQHF.

V and J are TRBV5-1 and TRBJ2-1; 13 positions agree with TRBD2. V gave up 3 bases and J gave up 8 bases; unmatched junction bases: 20. The CDR3 runs to 20 residues. CDR1 is SGHRS and CDR2 is YFSETQ in the germline V gene. The CDR3 protein is CASSSKTSGRALLGLYEQFF. Written as DNA, the CDR3 is TGCGCCAGCAGCTCTAAAACTAGCGGGAGGGCCTTGTTGGGCCTGTATGAGCAGTTCTTC.

The genes are TRBV9 and TRBJ2-2; 9 bases line up with TRBD2. The CDR3 is 14 amino acids. The V and J ends lost 3 bases and 3 bases, in that order; junction bases with no gene match: 0. Germline V gene lookup returns CDR1 SGDLS and CDR2 YYNGEE. CDR3 residues: CASSGGGDTGELFF. The CDR3 DNA is TGTGCCAGCAGCGGCGGGGGGGACACCGGGGAGCTGTTTTTT. Full variable domain (rest looked up from reference TRBV9 and TRBJ2-2): DSGVTQTPKHLITATGQRVTLRCSPRSGDLSVYWYQQSLDQGLQFLIQYYNGEERAKGNILERFSAQQFPDLHSELNLSSLELGDSALYFCASSGGGDTGELFFGEGSRLTVL.

The chain links TRBV6-5 to TRBJ1-1; 7 positions agree with TRBD1. V shed 2 bases and J 7 bases; nucleotides not matched to a gene: 4. Germline V gives CDR1 MNHEY, CDR2 SVGAGI. This CDR3 has 13 amino acids. The CDR3 region has the DNA TGTGCCAGCAGTTACACAGGGGCGGGTGAAGCTTTCTTT. Amino acid sequence: CASSYTGAGEAFF.